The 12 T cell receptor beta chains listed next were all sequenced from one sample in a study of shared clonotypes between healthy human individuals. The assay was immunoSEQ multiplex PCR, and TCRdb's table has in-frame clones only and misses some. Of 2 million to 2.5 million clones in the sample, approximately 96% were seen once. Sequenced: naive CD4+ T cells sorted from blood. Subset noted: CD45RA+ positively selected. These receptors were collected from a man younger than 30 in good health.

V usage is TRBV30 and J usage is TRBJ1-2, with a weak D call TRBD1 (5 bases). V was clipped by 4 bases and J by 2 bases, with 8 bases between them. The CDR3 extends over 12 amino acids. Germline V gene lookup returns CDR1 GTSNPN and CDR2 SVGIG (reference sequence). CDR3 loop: CAWTWDNYGYTF. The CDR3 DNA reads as TGTGCCTGGACCTGGGACAACTATGGCTACACCTTC.

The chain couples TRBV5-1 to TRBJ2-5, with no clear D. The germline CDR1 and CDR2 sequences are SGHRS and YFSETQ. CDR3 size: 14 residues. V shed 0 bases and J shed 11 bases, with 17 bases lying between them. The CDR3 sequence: CASSLGGEALRQYF. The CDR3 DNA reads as TGCGCCAGCAGCTTGGGCGGAGAGGCGTTGAGACAGTACTTC.

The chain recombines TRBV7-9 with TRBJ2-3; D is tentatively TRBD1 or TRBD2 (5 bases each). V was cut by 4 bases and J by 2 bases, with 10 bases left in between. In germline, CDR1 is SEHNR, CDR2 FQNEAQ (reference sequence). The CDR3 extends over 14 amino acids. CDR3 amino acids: CASSSRDLTDTQYF. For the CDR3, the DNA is TGTGCCAGCAGCTCCCGGGACCTCACAGATACGCAGTATTTT.

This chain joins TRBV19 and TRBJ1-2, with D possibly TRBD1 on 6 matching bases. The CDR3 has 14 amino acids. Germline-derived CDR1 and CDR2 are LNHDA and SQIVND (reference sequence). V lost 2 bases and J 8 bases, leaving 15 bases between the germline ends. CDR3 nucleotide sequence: TGTGCCAGTAGTATAACGGGGGCGCAAAAAGGCTACACCTTC. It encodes CASSITGAQKGYTF.

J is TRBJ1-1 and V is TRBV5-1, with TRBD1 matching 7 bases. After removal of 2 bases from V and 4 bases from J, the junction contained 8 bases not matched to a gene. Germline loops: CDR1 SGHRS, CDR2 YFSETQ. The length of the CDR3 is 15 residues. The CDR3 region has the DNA TGCGCCAGCAGCTTCTCCGGCCGACAGGGCACTGAAGCTTTCTTT. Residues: CASSFSGRQGTEAFF. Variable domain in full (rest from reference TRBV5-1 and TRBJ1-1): KAGVTQTPRYLIKTRGQQVTLSCSPISGHRSVSWYQQTPGQGLQFLFEYFSETQRNKGNFPGRFSGRQFSNSRSEMNVSTLELGDSALYLCASSFSGRQGTEAFFGQGTRLTVV.

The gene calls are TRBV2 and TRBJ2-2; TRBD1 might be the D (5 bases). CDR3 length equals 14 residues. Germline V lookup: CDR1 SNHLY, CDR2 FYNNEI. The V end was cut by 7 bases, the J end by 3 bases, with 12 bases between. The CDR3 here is CASKSDSHTGELFF. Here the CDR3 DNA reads TGTGCCAGCAAGAGTGACAGTCACACCGGGGAGCTGTTTTTT.

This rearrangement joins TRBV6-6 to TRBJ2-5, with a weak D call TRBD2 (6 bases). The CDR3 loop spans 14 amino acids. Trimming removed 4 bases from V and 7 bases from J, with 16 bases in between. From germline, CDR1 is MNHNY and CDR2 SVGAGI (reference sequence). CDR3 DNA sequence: TGTGCCAGCAGTTCGGGACTTTTTGAGGGGACCCAGTACTTC. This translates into CASSSGLFEGTQYF.

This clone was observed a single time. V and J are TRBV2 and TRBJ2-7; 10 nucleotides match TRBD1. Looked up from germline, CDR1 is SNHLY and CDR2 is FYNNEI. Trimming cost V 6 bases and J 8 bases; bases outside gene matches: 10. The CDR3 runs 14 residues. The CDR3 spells CASRPDRGLTKQYF. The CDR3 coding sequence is TGTGCCAGCAGACCAGACAGGGGGCTAACGAAGCAGTACTTC.

The chain's CDR3 is CAISEAAREQFF. CDR3 bases: TGTGCCATCAGTGAAGCGGCACGGGAGCAGTTCTTC. The gene calls are TRBV10-3 and TRBJ2-1; D perhaps matches TRBD2 (5 bases). This CDR3 region has 12 residues. Trimming removed 3 bases from V and 10 bases from J, with 10 bases in between. CDR1 and CDR2 from the germline V gene are ENHRY and SYGVKD.

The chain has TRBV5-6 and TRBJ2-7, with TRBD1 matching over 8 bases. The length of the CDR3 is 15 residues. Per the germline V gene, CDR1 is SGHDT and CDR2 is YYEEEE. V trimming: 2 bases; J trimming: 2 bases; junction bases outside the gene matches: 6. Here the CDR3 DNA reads TGTGCCAGCAGCTTCCCGGACAGGGCCACCTACGAGCAGTACTTC. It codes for CASSFPDRATYEQYF.

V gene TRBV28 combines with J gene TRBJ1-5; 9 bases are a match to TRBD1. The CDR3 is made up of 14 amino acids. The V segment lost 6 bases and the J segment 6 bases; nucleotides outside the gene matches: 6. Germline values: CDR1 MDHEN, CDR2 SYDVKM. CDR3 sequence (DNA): TGTGCCAGCAGCCAGACAGGGGGTGGTCAGCCCCAGCATTTT. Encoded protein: CASSQTGGGQPQHF.

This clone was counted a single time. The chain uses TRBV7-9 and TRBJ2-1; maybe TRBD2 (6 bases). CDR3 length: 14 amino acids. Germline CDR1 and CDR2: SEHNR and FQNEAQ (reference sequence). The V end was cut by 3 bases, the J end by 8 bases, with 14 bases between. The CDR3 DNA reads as TGTGCCAGCAGCTTTTCCCGACTAGTAGATGAGCAGTTCTTC. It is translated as CASSFSRLVDEQFF.